The 17 T cell receptor beta chains below were found in one sample sequenced in a study of identical twins. MiXCR, applied by TCRdb to the 5' RACE reads, yields one record per CDR3 protein. The sample lists roughly 630,000 distinct CDR3 sequences; less than 9% were seen once. This same sample was also part of a study on yellow fever vaccine responses in identical twins.

The sequenced sample consisted of PBMCs. The receptors here all came from a woman aged 18-35 years in good health.

This clonotype was picked up many times. The V call is TRBV7-8, the J call TRBJ2-3, with D possibly matching TRBD2 (5 bases). Germline lookup yields CDR1 SGHVS and CDR2 FQNEAQ. The CDR3 extends over 16 amino acids. Trimming pared 5 bases from V and 9 bases from J, leaving 24 bases between. CDR3 region: CASSLGPGSQKGTQYF. CDR3 nucleotides: TGTGCCAGCAGCCTAGGTCCGGGATCTCAGAAAGGGACGCAGTATTTT.

This clonotype was found many times. V gene TRBV7-8 combines with J gene TRBJ2-1, with 10 bases lining up with TRBD1. Trimming removed 5 bases from V and 4 bases from J; junction bases left unmatched: 5. Per germline, CDR1 SGHVS and CDR2 FQNEAQ. This CDR3 comprises 15 residues. The DNA of the CDR3 is TGTGCCAGCAGCAGACCGGGACAGGGGTACAATGAGCAGTTCTTC. This translates into CASSRPGQGYNEQFF.

This clonotype has a handful of counts. The V and J genes are TRBV28 and TRBJ2-4; a weak D match, TRBD2 (6 bases). CDR3 size: 16 residues. V lost 5 bases to trimming and J lost 8 bases, with 22 bases between them. Germline V gene data show CDR1 as MDHEN and CDR2 as SYDVKM. The CDR3 loop is CASSDMTRWRGDIQYF. The CDR3 nucleotides read TGTGCCAGCAGTGATATGACGAGATGGAGGGGTGACATTCAGTACTTC.

Only a few counts were recorded for this clonotype. The genes are TRBV27 and TRBJ1-1, with 7 nucleotides matching TRBD1. Germline V lookup: CDR1 MNHEY, CDR2 SMNVEV (reference sequence). The CDR3 totals 15 residues. Unmatched junction bases numbered 15, after V lost 8 bases and J lost 6 bases. The CDR3 protein is CASGRTGNGIAEAFF. The CDR3 coding sequence is TGTGCCAGCGGGAGGACAGGCAACGGGATCGCTGAAGCTTTCTTT.

The chain uses TRBV28 and TRBJ2-1; the match to TRBD1 covers 8 bases. Germline V lookup: CDR1 MDHEN, CDR2 SYDVKM. After removal of 10 bases from V and 3 bases from J, the junction contained 11 bases not matched to a gene. CDR3 size: 15 residues. In DNA, the CDR3 is TGTGCCACCCACACCAGGACAGGGATCTACAATGAGCAGTTCTTC. Translated: CATHTRTGIYNEQFF.

The V and J genes are TRBV20-1 and TRBJ1-5; unclear D gene. V lost 3 bases and J 9 bases, leaving 12 bases between the germline ends. In germline, CDR1 is DFQATT, CDR2 SNEGSKA (reference sequence). The CDR3 sequence is 12 residues long. CDR3 in amino acids: CSASASASPQHF. As DNA, the CDR3 is TGCAGTGCTAGTGCAAGTGCGTCGCCCCAGCATTTT.

This clonotype was seen many times. CDR3 loop: CASSRDARGYNEQFF. The CDR3 DNA is TGTGCCAGCAGTCGAGATGCCAGGGGTTACAATGAGCAGTTCTTC. The chain employs TRBV25-1 and TRBJ2-1; TRBD1 might be the D (6 bases). The V and J ends lost 5 bases and 4 bases respectively, with 15 bases between them. The CDR3 contains 15 residues. Germline assignment: CDR1 MGHDK and CDR2 SYGVNS.

Many counts were recorded for this clonotype. The V and J genes are TRBV12-3 or TRBV12-4 and TRBJ1-5, with 8 bases aligning to TRBD1. The trim removed 6 bases at V and 5 bases at J, leaving 6 bases unmatched. The CDR3 length is 14 residues. The CDR3 loop reads CASSTDRADQPQHF. The DNA of the CDR3 is TGTGCCAGCAGCACGGACAGGGCGGATCAGCCCCAGCATTTT.

The chain combines TRBV7-9 with TRBJ1-1; D ambiguous. Trimming took 5 bases from V and 0 from J, leaving 10 bases between them. Germline values: CDR1 SEHNR, CDR2 FQNEAQ (reference sequence). The CDR3 has 14 residues. DNA of the CDR3: TGTGCCAGCAGCCCCTTCCCAATGAACACTGAAGCTTTCTTT. Translating it yields CASSPFPMNTEAFF.

This clonotype was observed a handful of times. This chain joins TRBV11-1 and TRBJ1-6; D remains ambiguous. The germline V and J ends were trimmed by 3 bases and 0 bases, with 15 bases remaining between them. This CDR3 has 18 residues. Germline V gene data show CDR1 as SGHAT and CDR2 as FQDESV (reference sequence). As DNA, the CDR3 is TGTGCCAGCAGCTTCGGCAGTCACCTTAGCTCCTATAATTCACCCCTCCACTTT. This encodes CASSFGSHLSSYNSPLHF.

This clonotype has at least ten counts. The chain employs TRBV10-3 and TRBJ2-5, with TRBD2 identical over 13 bases. CDR1 is ENHRY and CDR2 is SYGVKD in the germline V gene. This CDR3 comprises 15 residues. V was pared by 5 bases and J by 3 bases, with 3 bases of the junction left unmatched. As DNA, the CDR3 is TGTGCCATCAGTAGAGGACTAGCGGGAGAAGAGACCCAGTACTTC. Translation: CAISRGLAGEETQYF.

This clonotype has ten or more counts. The V gene is TRBV7-8, the J gene TRBJ1-1; 10 bases agree with TRBD1. Germline assignment: CDR1 SGHVS and CDR2 FQNEAQ. This CDR3 spans 15 amino acids. V lost 4 bases, J lost 2 bases, and 4 bases stayed unmatched. CDR3 nucleotide sequence: TGTGCCAGCAGCTCCTGGGACAGGGGCAACACTGAAGCTTTCTTT. It codes for CASSSWDRGNTEAFF.

The chain carries TRBV5-1 and TRBJ1-5; unclear D gene. The germline V gene has CDR1 SGHRS and CDR2 YFSETQ. Trimming shortened V by 1 base and J by 0 bases, and 11 bases separated the two germline ends. The CDR3 has 16 amino acids. The CDR3 spells CASSLSAVYSNQPQHF. CDR3 nucleotide sequence: TGCGCCAGCAGCTTGTCGGCAGTTTATAGCAATCAGCCCCAGCATTTT.

This clonotype has a count of ten or more. The genes are TRBV10-3 and TRBJ2-5; TRBD2 might be the D (6 bases). This CDR3 is 15 amino acids long. Trimming pared 7 bases from V and 2 bases from J, leaving 17 bases between. Germline V CDR1 and CDR2: ENHRY, SYGVKD. Here the CDR3 DNA reads TGTGCCATCATCAGGGAGCCGGGAGTTCAAGAGACCCAGTACTTC. It encodes CAIIREPGVQETQYF.

The rearrangement uses TRBV5-5 and TRBJ2-7; D may match TRBD1 or TRBD2 (6 bases each). Germline CDR1 reads SGHKS; CDR2 reads YYEKEE (reference sequence). The CDR3 is 15 amino acids. The germline V and J ends were trimmed by 1 base and 5 bases, with 16 bases remaining between them. The CDR3 DNA follows: TGTGCCAGCAGCTTGTCGGGGGCCACGGCTAACGAGCAGTACGTC. Protein: CASSLSGATANEQYV.

The J gene is TRBJ2-3, the V gene TRBV5-1; D is possibly TRBD2 (6 bases). The CDR3 has 13 amino acids. Germline V gene sequence: CDR1 SGHRS, CDR2 YFSETQ. Trimming pared 2 bases from V and 6 bases from J, leaving 10 bases between. CDR3 in DNA: TGCGCCAGCAGCTTACGGGAGAGGGATACGCAGTATTTT. This sequence encodes CASSLRERDTQYF.

CDR3 amino acids: CASSVRVSYEQYF. CDR3 DNA: TGCGCCAGCAGCGTGAGGGTATCCTACGAGCAGTACTTC. The V call is TRBV5-1, the J call TRBJ2-7; D might be TRBD2 (5 bases). The germline V gene has CDR1 SGHRS and CDR2 YFSETQ. Between the trimmed V and J ends, which lost 4 bases and 1 base, there was a span of 9 bases. This CDR3 region has 13 residues.